One sample yielded the 25 T cell receptor beta chains listed below, sequenced in a study of metastatic and nonmetastatic thyroid tumors. TCRdb re-called clones from the PCR reads using MiXCR. The table shows some 31,000 clones, with 7% to 9% occurring only once. All patients reached thyroid surgery having received no treatment beforehand. Material: blood. Every receptor here comes from a female donor with papillary thyroid cancer or a benign thyroid nodule (not recorded which). Some clones in this sample may be carry-over from other donors' samples.

This clone was picked up many times. The V and J genes are TRBV28 and TRBJ1-2; D is uncertain. CDR1 is MDHEN and CDR2 is SYDVKM in the germline V gene. The CDR3 covers 10 residues. Trimming stripped 6 bases from V and 9 bases from J, with 8 bases between. CDR3 coding DNA: TGTGCCAGCAGAGACTTTAGCTACACCTTC. The encoded protein is CASRDFSYTF.

This clone was counted ten times or more. The chain uses TRBV7-6 and TRBJ2-7, with D tentatively TRBD1 or TRBD2 (5 bases each). Germline CDR1 reads SGHVS; CDR2 reads FNYEAQ. The CDR3 loop spans 14 amino acids. Trimming cost V 5 bases and J 1 base, with 12 bases left between them. The CDR3 DNA reads TGTGCCAGCAGCCCACGGGACGGATCCTACGAGCAGTACTTC. It encodes CASSPRDGSYEQYF.

This rearrangement joins TRBV19 to TRBJ1-2, with D perhaps matching TRBD1 (5 bases). CDR1 is LNHDA and CDR2 is SQIVND in the germline V gene (reference sequence). The CDR3 covers 14 residues. V was cut by 5 bases and J by 3 bases, with 13 bases left in between. CDR3 sequence reads: CASSARQRHYGYTF. The CDR3 bases are TGTGCCAGTAGTGCCAGACAGAGACACTATGGCTACACCTTC.

This clone was counted between two and nine times. This clone may be a read error of a much larger clone one base away. This chain connects TRBV2 to TRBJ2-1; TRBD2 might be the D (7 bases). Germline loops: CDR1 SNHLY, CDR2 FYNNEI. CDR3 length equals 18 residues. V dropped 0 bases and J dropped 8 bases, with 23 bases sitting between them. CDR3 sequence: CASSEALRWGGRTHEQFF. DNA for the CDR3: TGTGCCAGCAGTGAAGCGCTTCGATGGGGGGGCCGGACTCATGAGCAGTTCTTC.

This clone was detected ten times or more. V gene TRBV19 combines with J gene TRBJ1-2; possibly TRBD1 for D (6 bases). CDR1 LNHDA and CDR2 SQIVND come from the germline V gene (reference sequence). V was trimmed by 5 bases and J by 12 bases, leaving 16 bases between them. The CDR3 has 12 amino acids. CDR3 DNA sequence: TGTGCCAGTAGTGCTGCGTCAGGGGCGGACACCTTC. Translating gives CASSAASGADTF. Variable domain in full (rest from reference TRBV19 and TRBJ1-2): DGGITQSPKYLFRKEGQNVTLSCEQNLNHDAMYWYRQDPGQGLRLIYYSQIVNDFQKGDIAEGYSVSREKKESFPLTVTSAQKNPTAFYLCASSAASGADTFGSGTRLTVV.

Comments on this clone: With a much larger clone just one base away, this may be a read error. The rearrangement links TRBV6-9 to TRBJ1-5; no definite D call. The length of the CDR3 is 18 residues. Germline V gives CDR1 MNHGY, CDR2 SVAAGI. The CDR3 loop is CASSLYFPAQVWSQPQHF. The CDR3 DNA follows: TGCGCCAGCAGCTTATATTTCCCCGCGCAGGTTTGGAGTCAGCCCCAGCATTTT.

This clone has at least ten counts. V and J are TRBV19 and TRBJ2-7, with 8 nucleotides matching TRBD2. Trimming took 5 bases from V and 6 from J; bases not matched to a gene: 9. The CDR3 is 14 amino acids. Germline values: CDR1 LNHDA, CDR2 SQIVND (reference sequence). The chain's CDR3 is CASSWGTSSPEQYF. The CDR3 coding sequence is TGTGCCAGTAGTTGGGGGACTAGTTCTCCCGAGCAGTACTTC.

This clone was counted many times. The J gene is TRBJ1-2, the V gene TRBV3-1, with 9 bases lining up with TRBD1. This CDR3 spans 15 amino acids. V lost 3 bases and J lost 4; bases outside the gene matches: 6. Germline V gene sequence: CDR1 LGHDT, CDR2 YNNKEL (reference sequence). Here the CDR3 DNA reads TGTGCCAGCAGCCAGACGACAGGGGGGGGCTATGGCTACACCTTC. This sequence encodes CASSQTTGGGYGYTF.

This clone was counted ten times or more. V is TRBV6-2 or TRBV6-3 and J is TRBJ1-1; D not resolved. Per the germline V gene, CDR1 is MNHEY and CDR2 is SVGEGT. With 8 bases removed from V and 5 bases from J, the gap between germline ends came to 18 bases. The CDR3 sequence is 14 residues long. The chain's CDR3 is CASRTQEPQTEAFF. The CDR3 DNA reads as TGTGCCAGCCGTACCCAAGAACCCCAAACTGAAGCTTTCTTT.

In its sample, this clone was seen many times. The rearrangement links TRBV20-1 to TRBJ2-1; 8 nucleotides match TRBD1. The V gene end was trimmed by 4 bases and the J gene end by 6 bases; junction bases not matched to a gene: 8. CDR1 DFQATT and CDR2 SNEGSKA come from the germline V gene (reference sequence). The CDR3 has 14 residues. CDR3 nucleotides: TGCAGTGCTAACCGACAGGGGAAGGCCAATGAGCAGTTCTTC. Its protein product is CSANRQGKANEQFF.

As to this clone: Possible read error: a much larger clone is one base away. The chain has TRBV6-5 and TRBJ2-1; TRBD2 is a possible D gene (7 bases). The CDR3 runs 15 residues. Germline V lookup: CDR1 MNHEY, CDR2 SVGAGI. CDR3 nucleotides: TGTGCCATCAGTTATAGCGGTCGGGGGGCGGGTGAGCAGTTCTTC. Translated: CAISYSGRGAGEQFF.

Note on this clone: A read error is possible here, since a much larger clone lies one base away. The CDR3 bases are TGCAGCGTTGATTCCTGGGACAGGGGCAGCACAGATACGCAGTATTTT. Its translation is CSVDSWDRGSTDTQYF. The chain joins TRBV29-1 to TRBJ2-3; 10 positions agree with TRBD1. The length of the CDR3 is 16 residues. Germline V CDR1 and CDR2: SQVTM, ANQGSEA. Germline trimming cut 3 bases from V and 0 bases from J; bases unmatched to any gene: 6.

The table lists this clone with many counts. This sequence joins TRBV7-2 and TRBJ2-2; tentatively, D is TRBD1 or TRBD2 (5 bases each). From germline, CDR1 is SGHTA and CDR2 FQGNSA. The CDR3 totals 17 residues. V lost 0 bases and J lost 0, with 11 bases in between. CDR3 in amino acids: CASSLALGTANTGELFF. The CDR3 DNA follows: TGTGCCAGCAGCTTAGCGCTGGGGACGGCGAACACCGGGGAGCTGTTTTTT.

The chain links TRBV3-1 to TRBJ1-2; tentatively, D is TRBD1 (5 bases). The CDR3 totals 14 residues. V was clipped by 2 bases and J by 7 bases, with 14 bases between them. The germline CDR1 and CDR2 sequences are LGHDT and YNNKEL (reference sequence). The DNA of the CDR3 is TGTGCCAGCAGCCAATATCTCTGGGGCGGTGGCTACACCTTC. Its translation is CASSQYLWGGGYTF.

This chain links TRBV11-2 with TRBJ1-1; D is undetermined. The germline V and J ends were trimmed by 5 bases and 0 bases, with 7 bases remaining between them. The CDR3 has 13 amino acids. Looked up from germline, CDR1 is SGHAT and CDR2 is FQNNGV. The DNA for the CDR3 is TGTGCCAGCAGCACTTCACTGAACACTGAAGCTTTCTTT. Translated, it gives CASSTSLNTEAFF. Drawing the rest from reference TRBV11-2 and TRBJ1-1, the complete variable domain is EAGVAQSPRYKIIEKRQSVAFWCNPISGHATLYWYQQILGQGPKLLIQFQNNGVVDDSQLPKDRFSAERLKGVDSTLKIQPAKLEDSAVYLCASSTSLNTEAFFGQGTRLTVV.

This clone occurred many times. The V gene is TRBV9, the J gene TRBJ2-5; 9 bases align to TRBD2. Germline V gene data show CDR1 as SGDLS and CDR2 as YYNGEE. V shed 3 bases, J shed 5 bases, and the junction held 8 bases outside the gene matches. This CDR3 contains 15 residues. The CDR3, as DNA: TGTGCCAGCAGCGCGGAGCGGGGGGACTGGGAGACCCAGTACTTC. It specifies CASSAERGDWETQYF.

Ten or more counts support this clone. The chain couples TRBV20-1 to TRBJ1-2, with D possibly matching TRBD1 (6 bases). The CDR3 loop spans 13 amino acids. V was clipped by 6 bases and J by 4 bases, with 15 bases between them. CDR1 and CDR2 (germline): DFQATT, SNEGSKA (reference sequence). This chain's CDR3 is CSAGGGYSYGYTF. The CDR3 DNA is TGCAGTGCGGGAGGGGGGTATAGCTATGGCTACACCTTC.

This clone was seen at least ten times. V is TRBV13 and J is TRBJ1-1, with 7 nucleotides matching TRBD1. This CDR3 region has 14 residues. The V segment lost 5 bases and the J segment 0 bases; nucleotides outside the gene matches: 3. Germline V lookup: CDR1 PRHDT, CDR2 FYEKMQ (reference sequence). CDR3 DNA: TGTGCCAGCAGCCAGGGACAGATGAACACTGAAGCTTTCTTT. It codes for CASSQGQMNTEAFF.

This clone came up a few times. One base away lies a much larger clone, so this may be a sequencing read error. The chain recombines TRBV7-9 with TRBJ2-1; 14 bases are a match to TRBD2. V was clipped by 3 bases and J by 4 bases; unmatched bases: 5. This CDR3 comprises 17 residues. Germline V lookup: CDR1 SEHNR, CDR2 FQNEAQ (reference sequence). The CDR3 region has the DNA TGTGCCAGCAGCTTCCCGGGACTAGCGGGAGAGTACAATGAGCAGTTCTTC. Amino acid sequence: CASSFPGLAGEYNEQFF.

This clone was seen many times. The CDR3 nucleotides read TGCGCCAGCAGCCACCCGAGGCGCGACAGGGACCGCACAGATACGCAGTATTTT. It encodes CASSHPRRDRDRTDTQYF. This chain links TRBV4-1 with TRBJ2-3, with 7 bases identical to TRBD1. Trimming cost V 3 bases and J 1 base; bases outside gene matches: 13. Germline V lookup: CDR1 MGHRA, CDR2 YSYEKL. This CDR3 region has 18 residues.

Remarks on this clone: The junction shows a germline mismatch at one end, possibly a read error. The CDR3 is CASSPVGGALDSLEQCF. CDR3 bases: TGTGCCAGCAGCCCGGTGGGGGGGGCGCTGGATAGTCTCGAGCAGTGCTTC. This chain links TRBV11-1 with TRBJ2-7; maybe TRBD2 (7 bases). The CDR3 consists of 17 residues. The germline V gene encodes CDR1 SGHAT and CDR2 FQDESV (reference sequence).

Points on this clone: Because the CDR3 is missing its conserved closing phenylalanine or tryptophan, this is likely a read error. The chain carries TRBV15 and TRBJ2-7, with D perhaps matching TRBD1 (6 bases). Trimming left V 8 bases short and J 9 bases short, with 20 bases between. Per the germline V gene, CDR1 is LNHNV and CDR2 is YYDKDF (reference sequence). The CDR3 totals 13 residues. CDR3 region: CATRQDTSSGQYS. The CDR3 DNA reads TGTGCCACCCGACAGGATACATCATCGGGGCAGTACTCC.

This clone showed up many times. The chain is built from TRBV2 and TRBJ1-2; possible D gene TRBD1, 6 bases. The CDR3 has 17 residues. V was shortened by 6 bases and J by 0 bases, with 20 bases between the two germline ends. The germline V gene encodes CDR1 SNHLY and CDR2 FYNNEI. The DNA for the CDR3 is TGTGCCAGCAGCATACAGGGAAAACTTAGGGCTAACTATGGCTACACCTTC. It is translated as CASSIQGKLRANYGYTF.

This clone occurred many times. The V call is TRBV29-1, the J call TRBJ1-1, with D hard to call. V was clipped by 4 bases and J by 2 bases, with 11 bases between them. Germline assignment: CDR1 SQVTM and CDR2 ANQGSEA. The CDR3 loop spans 13 amino acids. In DNA, the CDR3 is TGCAGCGTTGCGGCCGATTCAAACACTGAAGCTTTCTTT. Translated: CSVAADSNTEAFF.

In this sample, this clone turned up many times. DNA of the CDR3: TGTGCCAGCAGCCCGACCTTGTGGGGTCCTTGGTATTTT. Protein product: CASSPTLWGPWYF. This chain joins TRBV3-1 and TRBJ2-3; D remains unclear. The V gene lost 4 bases and the J gene lost 14 bases, with 19 bases spanning the gap. The CDR3 spans 13 residues. The V gene's germline CDR1 is LGHDT and CDR2 YNNKEL (reference sequence).